One and the same sample provided the 9 T cell receptor beta chains below, sequenced in a study of T cell changes during pregnancy in multiple sclerosis. TCRdb keeps only in-frame clones here, not all; method: immunoSEQ multiplex PCR. The table records over 50,000 clones, about 90% of them present only once. Sequencing was performed on peripheral blood, taken in the first trimester of pregnancy. The receptors here all came from a female donor in good health, enrolled as a control in a pregnancy study.

For this clone: One end of the junction fails to match germline, which may point to a read error. Other DNA sequences of this sample code for an identical CDR3. The rearrangement uses TRBV5-6 and TRBJ2-7; tentatively, D is TRBD1 (6 bases). This CDR3 is 13 amino acids long. The germline CDR1 and CDR2 sequences are SGHDT and YYEEEE. Here the CDR3 DNA reads TGCGCCAGCAGCTTTCTGGCAGGACAGGAGCAGTACTTC. Its protein product is CASSFLAGQEQYF.

The J gene is TRBJ1-6, the V gene TRBV7-2, with a tentative D call TRBD1 (5 bases). This CDR3 spans 16 amino acids. Germline V gene sequence: CDR1 SGHTA, CDR2 FQGNSA. Between the trimmed V and J ends, which lost 5 bases and 10 bases, there was a span of 21 bases. The CDR3 DNA follows: TGTGCCAGCAGCCCATCGACAGTGCCCGGCAGATCACCCCTCCACTTT. This codes for CASSPSTVPGRSPLHF.

This clone was counted once. The chain carries TRBV14 and TRBJ1-1; no firm D call. CDR3 length: 13 amino acids. CDR1 SGHDN and CDR2 FVKESK come from the germline V gene. The V end lost 5 bases, the J end lost 1 base, and 8 bases lay between the germline ends. CDR3 DNA sequence: TGTGCCAGCAGCACCACAAAGAACACTGAAGCTTTCTTT. Translating gives CASSTTKNTEAFF.

The chain employs TRBV4-1 and TRBJ1-6; the match to TRBD1 covers 8 bases. V dropped 4 bases and J dropped 10; count of bases not matched to a gene: 9. This CDR3 region has 15 residues. The V gene's germline CDR1 is MGHRA and CDR2 YSYEKL. CDR3 nucleotide sequence: TGCGCCAGCAGCCTCGGGACAGGACTGAGGTCACCCCTCCACTTT. Translated: CASSLGTGLRSPLHF.

This clone was found a few times. The rearrangement joins TRBV7-9 to TRBJ1-5; D may be TRBD1 (5 bases). Trimming shortened V by 4 bases and J by 4 bases, and 11 bases separated the two germline ends. CDR1 and CDR2 from the germline V gene are SEHNR and FQNEAQ (reference sequence). The CDR3 consists of 14 residues. The CDR3 DNA reads TGTGCCAGCAGCTCGACAGAGCCTAATCAGCCCCAGCATTTT. This gives the protein CASSSTEPNQPQHF.

This chain uses TRBV9 with TRBJ2-5; TRBD1 matches at 11 bases. Germline lookup yields CDR1 SGDLS and CDR2 YYNGEE. This CDR3 region has 16 residues. V trimming: 3 bases; J trimming: 2 bases; junction bases outside the gene matches: 6. In DNA form, the CDR3 reads TGTGCCAGCAGCGGAGGGGACAGGGGGTTTCAAGAGACCCAGTACTTC. Translated: CASSGGDRGFQETQYF.

The genes are TRBV19 and TRBJ1-3; tentatively, D is TRBD1 (6 bases). The CDR3 extends over 19 amino acids. CDR1 is LNHDA, CDR2 SQIVND, per germline (reference sequence). The V and J ends lost 3 bases and 0 bases respectively, with 21 bases between them. CDR3 sequence: CASSIGGGGLWSSGNTIYF. The CDR3, as DNA: TGTGCCAGTAGTATTGGCGGTGGGGGCCTCTGGAGCTCTGGAAACACCATATATTTT.

V and J are TRBV27 and TRBJ1-2, with TRBD1 as a possible D gene (6 bases). The CDR3 is made up of 14 amino acids. Trimming left V 4 bases short and J 3 bases short, with 12 bases between. Germline CDR1 is MNHEY and CDR2 is SMNVEV (reference sequence). The CDR3 bases are TGTGCCAGCAGTTCAGGGGAGGGGGACTATGGCTACACCTTC. Residues: CASSSGEGDYGYTF.

The chain recombines TRBV6-1 with TRBJ1-4; D is unclear. Trimming cost V 2 bases and J 0 bases, with 10 bases left between them. The CDR3 is 16 amino acids. Germline CDR1 is MNHNS and CDR2 is SASEGT. The DNA for the CDR3 is TGTGCCAGCAGTGAACCCTCCCGTGCAACTAATGAAAAACTGTTTTTT. Amino acids: CASSEPSRATNEKLFF.